These 10 T cell receptor beta chains were sequenced from one sample in a study of T cell responses to AZD1222 COVID-19 vaccine. Produced via immunoSEQ multiplex PCR; TCRdb's table is partial and in-frame only. The repertoire consists of about 130,000 clones, with 80% to 90% occurring once and the leading ten covering about 9.4%. Sequencing used peripheral blood, obtained on day 0 of AZD1222 vaccination. Receptors originate from an adult in good health.

This sequence joins TRBV6-5 and TRBJ2-7; the D gene is possibly TRBD1 (6 bases). The length of the CDR3 is 15 residues. V lost 0 bases and J 4 bases, leaving 13 bases between the germline ends. The germline V gene has CDR1 MNHEY and CDR2 SVGAGI. DNA of the CDR3: TGTGCCAGCAGTTACTCCCGGGACAAGACGTACGAGCAGTACTTC. It codes for CASSYSRDKTYEQYF.

This chain connects TRBV19 to TRBJ2-2; D is undetermined. Trimming took 5 bases from V and 2 from J, leaving 6 bases between them. This CDR3 contains 13 residues. CDR1 is LNHDA, CDR2 SQIVND, per germline (reference sequence). The CDR3 coding sequence is TGTGCCAGTAGTGCCCATAACACCGGGGAGCTGTTTTTT. It codes for CASSAHNTGELFF.

This chain uses TRBV27 with TRBJ2-7; TRBD1 matches at 8 bases. The CDR3 is 15 residues long. Per the germline V gene, CDR1 is MNHEY and CDR2 is SMNVEV (reference sequence). The J segment lost 2 bases and the V segment lost 6 bases, leaving 9 bases of the junction unmatched. In DNA form, the CDR3 reads TGTGCCAGCAGCCGACAGGGGATCGTGCCCTACGAGCAGTACTTC. Amino acids: CASSRQGIVPYEQYF.

This chain uses TRBV28 with TRBJ1-2, with D hard to call. The CDR3 is made up of 14 amino acids. Deletions cut 5 bases from V and 5 bases from J, with 15 bases between. From germline, CDR1 is MDHEN and CDR2 SYDVKM. This CDR3 reads CASSGRSIPYGYTF. CDR3 coding DNA: TGTGCCAGCAGTGGCCGGAGTATTCCTTATGGCTACACCTTC.

V gene TRBV29-1 combines with J gene TRBJ2-1; TRBD2 matches at 8 bases. Trimming cost V 6 bases and J 6 bases; bases outside gene matches: 10. Germline V gene sequence: CDR1 SQVTM, CDR2 ANQGSEA. The CDR3 is made up of 14 amino acids. Here the CDR3 reads CSVADSGVSNEQFF. DNA of the CDR3: TGCAGCGTAGCCGATAGCGGGGTCTCCAATGAGCAGTTCTTC.

This clone was picked up a small number of times. Here the CDR3 DNA reads TGCGCCAGCAGCCTTACGGGGACAGGGTACTACGAGCAGTACTTC. Translation gives CASSLTGTGYYEQYF. The V and J genes are TRBV5-1 and TRBJ2-7; 9 nucleotides align to TRBD1. The V gene end was trimmed by 4 bases and the J gene end by 3 bases; junction bases not matched to a gene: 8. This CDR3 contains 15 residues. CDR1 and CDR2 (germline): SGHRS, YFSETQ.

CDR3 protein: CASSPWTGTTDTQYF. CDR3 sequence (DNA): TGTGCCAGCAGCCCTTGGACAGGGACCACAGATACGCAGTATTTT. The rearrangement joins TRBV9 to TRBJ2-3; TRBD1 matches 8 bases. CDR1 is SGDLS and CDR2 is YYNGEE in the germline V gene. V lost 4 bases, J lost 2 bases, and 6 bases stayed unmatched. This CDR3 has 15 amino acids.

In regard to this clone: One end of the junction is discordant with germline, which a read error may explain. This chain connects TRBV14 to TRBJ2-7; D possibly corresponds to TRBD1 (6 bases). The CDR3 sequence is 13 residues long. CDR1 and CDR2 from the germline V gene are SGHDN and FVKESK. CDR3 coding DNA: TGTGCCAGCAGCGAAGGACAGTCCTCCGAGCAGTACTTC. Amino acids: CASSEGQSSEQYF.

The chain couples TRBV28 to TRBJ2-1; 10 bases match TRBD2. This CDR3 has 15 residues. CDR1 MDHEN and CDR2 SYDVKM come from the germline V gene. V was pared by 2 bases and J by 5 bases, with 3 bases of the junction left unmatched. DNA for the CDR3: TGTGCCAGCAGTTTAGGGGGACTAGCGAACAATGAGCAGTTCTTC. This codes for CASSLGGLANNEQFF.

As DNA, the CDR3 is TGTGCCAGCAGCTTAGCTACCGGGACAAGCTACGAGCAGTACTTC. Translating gives CASSLATGTSYEQYF. This chain connects TRBV7-2 to TRBJ2-7; D may be TRBD1 (6 bases). Germline V CDR1 and CDR2: SGHTA, FQGNSA. This CDR3 comprises 15 residues. Trimming stripped 0 bases from V and 3 bases from J, with 12 bases between.